This TCR beta chain was obtained from a study of blood T cell repertoires in COVID-19 (dated by TCRdb to the early 2020s). Describing the broader study: Samples from collaborators originated in the United States, Italy and Spain and spanned both the acute and convalescent phases of COVID-19. Where HLA class I and class II types were available, the types were taken from metadata supplied by the sample provider, not from assay-based typing. Sample metadata almost always included a de-identified subject ID, COVID-19 status, age in years and sex. The dataset comprised deeply sampled blood TCRbeta repertoires from subjects exposed to, actively infected with, or recovered from COVID-19. The prospective study material was composed of cDNA or gDNA derived from T cells, B-cell-depleted T cells, or PBMCs. Samples came from the ongoing ImmuneRACE study (first 160 participants) plus 1,254 subjects from 6 global collaborators. The repertoires were released in a freely available public database meant as a resource for research on the immune response to SARS-CoV-2. The study at large found these results: The quantity of clinical and demographic metadata differed by source and by participant and was supplied without curation.

This clone has only a few counts. Its antigen has not been determined. There are no base qualities to consult, and no much larger clone falls within one base. The sample carries other DNA sequences with the same CDR3. In the prospective study, participants were roughly 18 to 100 years old, resided in 24 geographic areas of the United States, and were enrolled through a virtual design. Cohort assignment in the prospective study relied on participant-reported clinical history from a screening survey and a study questionnaire. For ImmuneRACE Cohort 3, a participant was defined as recovered based on two consecutive negative NP/OP PCR tests, clearance by a healthcare professional, or resolution of symptoms. Mobile phlebotomists in the prospective study collected whole blood, serum and a nasopharyngeal or oropharyngeal swab from every participant. Over a 2-month period, participants in the prospective study had the option of providing additional blood draws and questionnaires. Prospective study blood samples were shipped either frozen or at room temperature before DNA extraction.

TCRbeta CDR3 regions were amplified from genomic DNA by means of the immunoSEQ Assay, a bias-controlled multiplex PCR. In the source study's methods: Nucleated cell counts per sample were estimated from amplification of reference gene primers within the assay. To quantify the absolute abundance of each unique TCRbeta CDR3 rearrangement, sequence reads were collapsed and filtered. For each sample, productive Simpson clonality was calculated as the square root of Simpson's diversity index across productive rearrangements. The immuneACCESS repertoire file appears here via TCRdb, limited to in-frame rearrangements. These files lack a portion of the clones; in checked studies, under half of the deficit traces to unresolved V genes, and the cause of the others is not known. V, J and clone size derive from that table, while D and trimming were established from the DNA sequence. For this sample the table gives around 330,000 clones, of which approximately 90% were detected only once. More than 8.5% of the sample comes from the top ten.

V loses 6 bases of germline sequence and J loses 2 bases, and the interval between the two ends is 10 bases. Spanning cysteine to phenylalanine, the CDR3 consists of 13 amino acids. CDR3 DNA only is kept here, 39 bases in frame from base 1. CDR1 and CDR2 are drawn from the germline V gene (reference sequence): MNHEY, SMNVEV. Rearrangement joined TRBV27 to TRBJ1-1; perhaps TRBD1 is the D gene, with 6 bases matching. The sample comprised PBMCs or T cells enriched from blood (not recorded which). This TCR derives from a woman aged 18-30 years who had recovered from COVID-19. The CDR3 region: CASSLDRNTEAFF. In nucleotide form, the sequence is TGTGCCAGCAGCCTGGACAGAAACACTGAAGCTTTCTTT.